The subject of this entry is one T cell receptor (beta chain). Its target is unknown. These data come from a study of T cell responses to AZD1222 COVID-19 vaccine. Study findings and constraints: Clonal diversity may have been underestimated in mostly white British donors. At baseline, just six or seven AZD1222 recipients tested seropositive. Rises in breadth and depth of Spike-specific TCRs came after two AZD1222 doses. Unmutated variant regions are reportedly the target of nearly half of TCRs that are spike-specific.

Profiling relied on immunoSEQ multiplex PCR, and the TCRdb table lists in-frame clones only, not all of them. The data show some 130,000 clones, about 90% seen once. From germline, CDR1 is LGHDT and CDR2 YNNKEL (reference sequence). Trimming cost V 6 bases and J 7 bases; bases outside gene matches: 2. The CDR3 is 13 residues long. This specimen was peripheral blood, taken on day 0 of MenACWY control vaccination. This sequence joins TRBV3-1 (or the pseudogene TRBV3-2) and TRBJ2-1; TRBD2 matches at 11 bases. This receptor was identified in an adult in good health. CDR3 coding DNA: TGTGCCAGCAGACTAGCGGGAGTGAATGAGCAGTTCTTC. Translation: CASRLAGVNEQFF.